The rows below give T cell receptor beta chains drawn from one sample of a study of CD8+CD57+ T cells in acquired aplastic anemia. TCRdb reprocessed the reads via MiXCR and lists one record per CDR3 protein. The table lists 180,000 or so distinct CDR3 sequences, approximately 46% of them singletons. The sample taken for sequencing was sorted CD4+, CD8+, or CD8+CD57+ T cells (not recorded which) from PBMCs. The receptors were gathered from a human donor in good health. CDR3s include the opening cysteine and the closing phenylalanine or tryptophan. D genes are given only for firm matches. The size of a clone is reported for some rows only, either as once, few or many, or as a class for expanded clones.

d_call,j_call,cdr3_length,v_call,clone_size,cdr3_aa,cdr3_nt
NA,TRBJ1-5,13,TRBV2,NA,CASSESGSQPQHF,TGTGCCAGCAGTGAATCAGGGAGTCAGCCCCAGCATTTT
TRBD2,TRBJ2-2,15,TRBV11-2,many,CASSLGGSGTGELFF,TGTGCCAGCAGCTTAGGCGGGAGTGGGACCGGGGAGCTGTTTTTT
NA,TRBJ1-6,14,TRBV9,NA,CASSTAAAGSPLHF,TGTGCCAGCAGCACAGCAGCGGCTGGTTCACCCCTCCACTTT
NA,TRBJ1-2,13,TRBV7-3,NA,CASSVSGYYGYTF,TGTGCCAGCAGCGTTTCAGGGTACTATGGCTACACCTTC
TRBD2,TRBJ2-7,14,TRBV29-1,NA,CSVGTSGRAYEQYF,TGCAGCGTTGGGACTAGCGGGAGGGCCTACGAGCAGTACTTC
NA,TRBJ1-1,16,TRBV19,NA,CASSLTSGGAGTEAFF,TGTGCCAGTAGTCTTACGTCCGGGGGGGCAGGAACTGAAGCTTTCTTT
TRBD1,TRBJ1-1,14,TRBV7-2,many,CASSLTGVGTEAFF,TGTGCCAGCAGCTTAACAGGGGTGGGGACTGAAGCTTTCTTT
NA,TRBJ1-5,13,TRBV12-3/TRBV12-4,NA,CASSLQGNQPQHF,TGTGCCAGCAGTTTACAGGGCAATCAGCCCCAGCATTTT
NA,TRBJ2-7,14,TRBV7-2,many,CASSLVGFSYEQYF,TGTGCCAGCAGCTTAGTAGGGTTCTCCTACGAGCAGTACTTC
TRBD1,TRBJ1-2,13,TRBV24-1,medium-sized,CATSARGSYGYTF,TGTGCCACCAGTGCCAGGGGGAGCTATGGCTACACCTTC
NA,TRBJ2-5,13,TRBV30,few,CAWSGSGRETQYF,TGTGCCTGGAGTGGGAGCGGGCGGGAGACCCAGTACTTC
NA,TRBJ1-1,12,TRBV19,once,CASSQQSPEAFF,TGTGCCAGTAGTCAGCAGTCCCCTGAAGCTTTCTTT
TRBD1,TRBJ1-1,13,TRBV2,NA,CARQGVENTEAFF,TGTGCCAGACAGGGGGTAGAGAACACTGAAGCTTTCTTT
NA,TRBJ1-1,13,TRBV12-3/TRBV12-4,many,CASAKNRDTEAFF,TGTGCCAGCGCCAAAAACAGGGACACTGAAGCTTTCTTT
NA,TRBJ2-5,15,TRBV11-3,many,CASSFSRSAGETQYF,TGTGCCAGCAGCTTCTCTCGCAGTGCAGGGGAGACCCAGTACTTC
NA,TRBJ2-7,16,TRBV2,many,CASSERGALASYEQYF,TGTGCCAGCAGTGAAAGGGGGGCACTTGCCTCCTACGAGCAGTACTTC
NA,TRBJ2-2,14,TRBV7-2,many,CASSLSGYTGELFF,TGTGCCAGCAGCTTAAGTGGGTACACCGGGGAGCTGTTTTTT
TRBD2,TRBJ2-7,14,TRBV19,few,CASSIGGGSYEQYF,TGTGCCAGTAGTATTGGCGGGGGCTCCTACGAGCAGTACTTC
NA,TRBJ1-5,14,TRBV15,NA,CATSLEGGRQPQHF,TGTGCCACCAGCTTGGAGGGGGGTAGGCAGCCCCAGCATTTT
NA,TRBJ2-3,13,TRBV30,few,CAWASGSTDTQYF,TGTGCCTGGGCTTCTGGGAGCACAGATACGCAGTATTTT
TRBD2,TRBJ2-6,18,TRBV9,many,CASSGRSGGGSGANVLTF,TGTGCCAGCAGCGGACGTAGCGGGGGGGGCTCTGGGGCCAACGTCCTGACTTTC
NA,TRBJ2-1,15,TRBV5-1,NA,CASSLVPDTYNEQFF,TGCGCCAGCAGCTTGGTCCCAGACACCTACAATGAGCAGTTCTTC
NA,TRBJ2-3,14,TRBV20-1,many,CSAKVGLKTDTQYF,TGCAGTGCTAAAGTGGGACTTAAAACGGATACGCAGTATTTT
NA,TRBJ2-3,15,TRBV5-4,few,CASSFPGRLTDTQYF,TGTGCCAGCAGCTTCCCCGGGAGACTCACAGATACGCAGTATTTT
TRBD2,TRBJ2-5,14,TRBV20-1,many,CSARTSGLQETQYF,TGCAGTGCTAGGACTAGCGGTCTTCAAGAGACCCAGTACTTC
TRBD2,TRBJ2-1,17,TRBV15,NA,CATMARLAGLRDNEQFF,TGTGCCACCATGGCCCGACTAGCGGGACTCCGAGACAATGAGCAGTTCTTC
NA,TRBJ1-1,15,TRBV27,NA,CASSEVGPRNTEAFF,TGTGCCAGCAGTGAGGTGGGACCCAGGAACACTGAAGCTTTCTTT
TRBD1,TRBJ2-3,16,TRBV5-1,NA,CASSLVVDRGSDTQYF,TGCGCCAGCAGCCTGGTTGTTGACAGGGGGAGCGATACGCAGTATTTT
TRBD1,TRBJ1-5,16,TRBV28,NA,CASSFVRQGSNQPQHF,TGTGCCAGCAGTTTTGTGCGACAGGGCTCCAATCAGCCCCAGCATTTT
NA,TRBJ2-1,14,TRBV3-1,few,CASSQDARGPKQFF,TGTGCCAGCAGCCAAGACGCCCGGGGGCCTAAGCAGTTCTTC
NA,TRBJ2-1,13,TRBV10-3,NA,CAISPAGNNEKFF,TGTGCCATAAGCCCGGCAGGAAACAATGAGAAGTTCTTC
NA,TRBJ1-1,15,TRBV25-1,few,CASSETGVMNTEAFF,TGTGCCAGCAGTGAGACAGGAGTCATGAACACTGAAGCTTTCTTT
NA,TRBJ2-1,14,TRBV29-1,NA,CSVEPRSSYNEQFF,TGCAGCGTTGAACCTAGGAGCTCCTACAATGAGCAGTTCTTC
TRBD1,TRBJ1-4,14,TRBV10-3,NA,CAISGTGGGEKLFF,TGTGCCATCAGTGGGACAGGGGGCGGTGAAAAACTGTTTTTT
TRBD2,TRBJ2-3,18,TRBV13,NA,CASSSKTSGSVSTDTQYF,TGTGCCAGCAGCTCGAAGACTAGCGGGAGCGTTAGCACAGATACGCAGTATTTT
NA,TRBJ1-1,13,TRBV29-1,NA,CSVEDSVNTEAFF,TGCAGCGTTGAAGATTCGGTGAACACTGAAGCTTTCTTT
TRBD1,TRBJ1-2,16,TRBV29-1,once,CSVEVGQGAMSYGYTF,TGCAGCGTTGAAGTCGGGCAGGGGGCGATGTCTTATGGCTACACCTTC
NA,TRBJ1-6,12,TRBV12-3/TRBV12-4,many,CASSFDVSPLHF,TGTGCCAGCAGTTTTGATGTTTCACCCCTCCACTTT
TRBD1,TRBJ2-6,18,TRBV24-1,NA,CATSESFRGLGGANVLTF,TGTGCCACCAGTGAGTCGTTCAGGGGGCTAGGAGGGGCCAACGTCCTGACTTTC
TRBD2,TRBJ2-1,15,TRBV20-1,many,CSAVRGGRRADEQFF,TGCAGTGCTGTGAGAGGCGGGAGGCGTGCAGATGAGCAGTTCTTC
NA,TRBJ2-3,14,TRBV15,NA,CATRQDPSTDTQYF,TGTGCCACCCGACAGGACCCTAGCACAGATACGCAGTATTTT